This entry features one T cell receptor (beta chain) sequence. Documented treatment: 19 received Ad26.COV2.S at low or high dose, single or two shots; about five received placebo; per-sample allocation not given. Sampling occurred on day 63 after the first vaccine or placebo injection. From germline, CDR1 is KGHDR and CDR2 SFDVKD. The CDR3 covers 12 residues. V dropped 3 bases and J dropped 11 bases, with 12 bases sitting between them. The sample comes from a study of Ad26.COV2.S vaccination and SARS-CoV-2 variants. Data came from immunoSEQ multiplex PCR; TCRdb stores just in-frame clones and leaves some out. The sample lists over 250,000 clones; about 90% were seen once.

This clonotype was obtained from a person aged 18-65 years who received the Ad26.COV2.S COVID-19 vaccine or a placebo. The rearrangement uses TRBV24-1 and TRBJ1-1; D ambiguous. Specimen: peripheral blood, collected in a trial of Ad26.COV2.S vaccine versus placebo. The CDR3, as DNA: TGTGCCACCAGTGATGGCCGCGGAGGCGCTTTCTTT. This gives the protein CATSDGRGGAFF.